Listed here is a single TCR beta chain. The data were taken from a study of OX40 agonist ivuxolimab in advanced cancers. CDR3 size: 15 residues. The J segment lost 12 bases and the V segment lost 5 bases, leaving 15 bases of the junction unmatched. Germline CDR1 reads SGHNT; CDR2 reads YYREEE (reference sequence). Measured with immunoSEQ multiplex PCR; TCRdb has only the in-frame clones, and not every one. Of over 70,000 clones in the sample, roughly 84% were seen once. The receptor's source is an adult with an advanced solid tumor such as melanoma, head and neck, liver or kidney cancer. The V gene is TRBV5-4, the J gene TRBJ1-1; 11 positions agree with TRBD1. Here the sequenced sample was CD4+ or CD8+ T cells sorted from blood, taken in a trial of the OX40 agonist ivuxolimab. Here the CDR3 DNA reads TGTGCCAGCAGTTTCCCGGGACAGGGGGTCCGCGAAACTTTCTTT. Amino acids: CASSFPGQGVRETFF.